The entry below describes one T cell receptor (beta chain). Its target is unknown. The entire patient cohort was treatment-naive prior to thyroid surgery. These data come from a study of metastatic and nonmetastatic thyroid tumors. The germline V and J ends were trimmed by 5 bases and 4 bases, with 14 bases remaining between them. The germline CDR1 and CDR2 sequences are PRHDT and FYEKMQ (reference sequence). CDR3 length: 14 residues. Points from the study as a whole: Reported TCR beta diversity, measured in blood and tumor, was significantly higher for malignant thyroid tumors than for benign nodules.

As processed by the authors: CDR3 was compared across clinicopathological groups, and the resulting differences were used to build a distant-metastasis classifier for papillary thyroid cancer. TCRdb used MiXCR to call clones anew from the PCR reads. None of the V and J calls come from the authors' own analysis; TCRdb made them. The table includes 39,000 or so clones, over 40% detected once. This sequence joins TRBV13 and TRBJ1-1, with a weak D call TRBD1 (6 bases). This receptor was obtained from a male donor with papillary thyroid cancer or a benign thyroid nodule (not recorded which). Some clones in this sample may be carry-over from other donors' samples. Material: tumor tissue. For the CDR3, the DNA is TGTGCCAGCAGCAGCGACAGGTGGAGCACTGAAGCTTTCTTT. This sequence encodes CASSSDRWSTEAFF.